The clone carrying this T cell receptor beta chain was picked up many times. The sample originates from a study of Graves' ophthalmopathy and Graves' hyperthyroidism. The authors amplified TCR beta CDR3 regions, and they did so from RNA transcripts for repertoire sequencing. Following a first-round RT-PCR that used HTBI primers, a second-round multiplex PCR was carried out. TCRdb re-derived calls from the multiplex PCR reads in MiXCR, one entry per CDR3 protein. The sample lists roughly 500,000 distinct CDR3 sequences; under 15% were seen once. Between the trimmed V and J ends, which lost 0 bases and 4 bases, there was a span of 3 bases. This CDR3 is built from 12 residues. Germline loops: CDR1 LNHDA, CDR2 SQIVND (reference sequence).

The rearrangement joins TRBV19 to TRBJ1-2; the D is unclear. Sequenced input: blood. The sequence came from a woman aged 25 to 39 with Graves' ophthalmopathy. In nucleotides, the CDR3 is TGTGCCAGTAGTATAGAGAGCTATGGCTACACCTTC. It encodes CASSIESYGYTF.